This T cell receptor beta chain was observed in a study of cytomegalovirus exposure and HLA in healthy donors. Study-wide points: The authors later found HLA-associated TCR beta chains more clonally expanded than equally common others. An analysis that was carried out later associated fewer than 20,000 TCR beta sequences with HLA alleles at 0.05 false discovery rate.

PCR involved 60 Vbeta and 13 Jbeta primers. Assay used: immunoSEQ multiplex PCR; TCRdb lists only in-frame clones, some missing. The table includes about 120,000 clones, roughly four fifths detected once. Concerning this clone: Its antigen is not known.

The ends lost 6 bases at V and 4 bases at J; junction bases unmatched: 10. The germline V gene has CDR1 MNHNY and CDR2 SVGAGI (reference sequence). The CDR3 has 15 residues. The V call is TRBV6-6, the J call TRBJ2-7, with 9 bases identical to TRBD1. Specimen: PBMCs. This clonotype originated in a man aged 35 to 55 in good health and CMV-seronegative. CDR3 amino acids: CASSTHRGQRYEQYF. CDR3 bases: TGTGCCAGCAGCACTCACAGGGGGCAGCGATACGAGCAGTACTTC.